This T cell receptor beta chain was recovered during a study of control samples from healthy donors and cancer patients. Method: immunoSEQ multiplex PCR; TCRdb's copy keeps in-frame clones and lacks some. Here the sample spans approximately 97,000 clones, roughly 92% being singletons. The CDR3 has 16 amino acids. Germline loops: CDR1 MNHEY, CDR2 SVGEGT. Turning to this clone: The junction shows a germline mismatch at one end, possibly a read error.

What was sequenced was blood. The chain joins TRBV6-2 or TRBV6-3 to TRBJ2-2, with D perhaps matching TRBD1 (6 bases). The TCR was taken from a human donor in good health. The donor label of this sample is uncertain. The CDR3 loop reads CASSSPSRTATGELFF. The CDR3, as DNA: TGTGCCAGCAGTTCCCCATCCCGGACAGCGACCGGCGAGCTGTTTTTT.